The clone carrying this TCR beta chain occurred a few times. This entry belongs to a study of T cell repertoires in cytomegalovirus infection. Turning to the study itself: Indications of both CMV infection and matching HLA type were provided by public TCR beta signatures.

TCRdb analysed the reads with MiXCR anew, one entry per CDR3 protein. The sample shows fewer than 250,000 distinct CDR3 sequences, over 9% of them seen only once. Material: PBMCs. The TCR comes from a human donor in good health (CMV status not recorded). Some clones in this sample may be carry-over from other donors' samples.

The CDR3 region is CASSLSAAWNEQYF. CDR3 bases: TGTGCCAGCAGTTTATCGGCAGCTTGGAACGAGCAGTACTTC. The rearrangement uses TRBV12-3 or TRBV12-4 and TRBJ2-7; D unclear. Trimming stripped 2 bases from V and 5 bases from J, with 13 bases between. CDR3 size: 14 residues.